Below, 7 T cell receptor beta chains from the same sample are listed, as sequenced in a study of beta chain features in type 1 diabetes. Expressed TCRB transcripts were sequenced because the isolated RNA had all been reverse transcribed beforehand. Only in-frame clones appear in the TCRdb table, and some are missing; sequencing was by immunoSEQ multiplex PCR. The table shows some 150,000 clones, with 6% to 7.5% occurring only once. Sequenced sample: central memory CD4+ T cells from blood. The receptors were gathered from a woman in her twenties or thirties in good health.

This clone turned up a few times. This sequence joins TRBV5-1 and TRBJ2-7; TRBD1 aligns across 7 bases. With V trimmed by 0 bases and J by 4 bases, 19 bases remained unmatched. The CDR3 covers 19 residues. Germline V gene lookup returns CDR1 SGHRS and CDR2 YFSETQ. CDR3 region: CASSLGPNRGTAILYEQYF. In DNA form, the CDR3 reads TGCGCCAGCAGCTTGGGACCCAACAGAGGGACAGCGATATTATACGAGCAGTACTTC.

The chain has TRBV9 and TRBJ2-2; 12 nucleotides line up with TRBD2. Germline V lookup: CDR1 SGDLS, CDR2 YYNGEE. The trim removed 4 bases at V and 1 base at J, leaving 11 bases unmatched. The CDR3 runs 19 residues. The CDR3 here is CASSPGATSGSLNTGELFF. CDR3 sequence (DNA): TGTGCCAGCAGCCCCGGTGCGACTAGCGGGAGTCTGAACACCGGGGAGCTGTTTTTT.

The V call is TRBV2, the J call TRBJ2-1; no definite D call. This CDR3 is 13 amino acids long. Trimming stripped 10 bases from V and 3 bases from J, with 13 bases between. CDR1 and CDR2 from the germline V gene are SNHLY and FYNNEI. In DNA form, the CDR3 reads TGTGCCACCATAGGAAGGAGCTACAATGAGCAGTTCTTC. It yields the protein CATIGRSYNEQFF.

This clone was counted only a few times. V and J are TRBV30 and TRBJ2-7; 7 nucleotides match TRBD2. From germline, CDR1 is GTSNPN and CDR2 SVGIG (reference sequence). The CDR3 runs to 13 residues. With 7 bases clipped from V and 2 bases from J, the junction kept 8 bases outside the gene matches. The CDR3 sequence: CASHNGRTYEQYF. The CDR3 DNA reads TGTGCCTCCCACAACGGGAGGACCTACGAGCAGTACTTC.

This clone appeared a few times. This chain links TRBV6-1 with TRBJ2-5, with 10 positions matching TRBD1. The germline V gene has CDR1 MNHNS and CDR2 SASEGT. V lost 2 bases, J lost 5 bases, and 5 bases stayed unmatched. The CDR3 is 15 residues long. The CDR3 nucleotides are TGTGCCAGCAGTGAAATTGGGACAGGGGCTGAGACCCAGTACTTC. It specifies CASSEIGTGAETQYF.

The chain combines TRBV7-2 with TRBJ2-7, with D possibly being TRBD2 (5 bases). This CDR3 is built from 12 residues. The germline V gene encodes CDR1 SGHTA and CDR2 FQGNSA. The ends were cut back, 8 bases at V and 4 bases at J, with 12 bases in the middle. CDR3 protein: CASARDGYEQYF. CDR3 coding DNA: TGTGCCAGCGCCCGGGATGGGTACGAGCAGTACTTC.

The gene calls are TRBV11-2 and TRBJ2-3, with D possibly TRBD1 on 5 matching bases. CDR3 length: 13 residues. The V gene lost 2 bases and the J gene lost 3 bases, with 6 bases spanning the gap. Per the germline V gene, CDR1 is SGHAT and CDR2 is FQNNGV. The CDR3 region is CASSLWTTDTQYF. CDR3 sequence (DNA): TGTGCCAGCAGCTTATGGACAACAGATACGCAGTATTTT.